The 26 T cell receptor beta chains presented below share a single source sample, sequenced in a study of shared T cell receptors in the human thymus. Repertoires were generated with immunoSEQ multiplex PCR, while TCRdb's copy carries only in-frame clones and drops some. The sample consists of 550,000 to 800,000 clones, 70% to 90% of them appearing once. These records were also assigned to another study, of human thymus T cells.

The sequencing input was thymocytes. The receptors shown here come from a girl under three years old with a congenital heart defect.

The chain has TRBV28 and TRBJ2-7, with 10 nucleotides matching TRBD2. CDR1 MDHEN and CDR2 SYDVKM come from the germline V gene. V gave up 7 bases and J gave up 0 bases; unmatched junction bases: 3. The CDR3 is 14 residues long. The CDR3 sequence is CASILAGSSYEQYF. CDR3 nucleotides: TGTGCCAGCATACTAGCGGGGTCCTCCTACGAGCAGTACTTC.

This CDR3 reads CASSPPGARYEQYF. In DNA, the CDR3 is TGTGCCAGCTCACCACCGGGGGCTCGGTACGAGCAGTACTTC. V gene TRBV18 combines with J gene TRBJ2-7; D might be TRBD1 (6 bases). CDR3 length: 14 residues. Per germline, CDR1 KGHSH and CDR2 LQKENI. Trimming left V 0 bases short and J 4 bases short, with 10 bases between. Full variable domain (remainder filled in from reference TRBV18 and TRBJ2-7): NAGVMQNPRHLVRRRGQEARLRCSPMKGHSHVYWYRQLPEEGLKFMVYLQKENIIDESGMPKERFSAEFPKEGPSILRIQQVVRGDSAAYFCASSPPGARYEQYFGPGTRLTVT.

The chain is built from TRBV7-2 and TRBJ1-5, with unresolved D. This CDR3 region has 16 residues. CDR1 is SGHTA and CDR2 is FQGNSA in the germline V gene. The ends were cut back, 1 base at V and 0 bases at J, with 10 bases in the middle. The CDR3 DNA reads TGTGCCAGCAGCTTAGTTTTACGCGATAGCAATCAGCCCCAGCATTTT. Amino acid sequence: CASSLVLRDSNQPQHF.

This chain joins TRBV6-5 and TRBJ1-2; tentative D call: TRBD1 (5 bases). The CDR3 spans 14 residues. Germline CDR1 is MNHEY and CDR2 is SVGAGI. V lost 0 bases to trimming and J lost 4 bases, with 9 bases between them. In nucleotides, the CDR3 is TGTGCCAGCAGTTACTCCTCAGGGTCCTATGGCTACACCTTC. It codes for CASSYSSGSYGYTF.

This chain links TRBV4-3 with TRBJ2-7; D remains unclear. CDR3 size: 14 residues. Germline V lookup: CDR1 LGHNA, CDR2 YSLEER. Trimming shortened V by 0 bases and J by 0 bases, and 6 bases separated the two germline ends. In nucleotides, the CDR3 is TGCGCCAGCAGCCAAGAGCGGAGCTCCTACGAGCAGTACTTC. This codes for CASSQERSSYEQYF.

The chain has TRBV14 and TRBJ1-5, with TRBD1 matching 9 bases. Unmatched junction bases numbered 5, after V lost 4 bases and J lost 4 bases. The CDR3 length is 15 residues. Germline assignment: CDR1 SGHDN and CDR2 FVKESK. CDR3 residues: CASSRDRAQNQPQHF. As DNA, the CDR3 is TGTGCCAGCAGCCGGGACAGGGCTCAAAATCAGCCCCAGCATTTT.

The chain recombines TRBV14 with TRBJ1-1, with 7 bases fitting TRBD1. V lost 1 base, J lost 1 base, and 6 bases stayed unmatched. The CDR3 extends over 16 amino acids. The germline V gene encodes CDR1 SGHDN and CDR2 FVKESK. The CDR3 nucleotides read TGTGCCAGCAGCCAAGGGGACAGTCCGGAGAACACTGAAGCTTTCTTT. It encodes CASSQGDSPENTEAFF.

The chain links TRBV5-8 to TRBJ1-5; a weak D match, TRBD1 (5 bases). V dropped 2 bases and J dropped 12 bases, with 12 bases sitting between them. The CDR3 spans 12 residues. The germline V gene encodes CDR1 SGHTS and CDR2 YDEGEE. CDR3 sequence: CASSLGGGGQHF. In DNA, the CDR3 is TGTGCCAGCAGCTTAGGCGGGGGGGGCCAGCATTTT.

The chain carries TRBV4-1 and TRBJ2-3, with TRBD2 matching 12 bases. Germline CDR1 reads MGHRA; CDR2 reads YSYEKL. J was trimmed by 1 base and V by 0 bases; bases with no gene match: 2. The CDR3 has 17 amino acids. CDR3: CASSQDRTSGGTDTQYF. The CDR3, as DNA: TGCGCCAGCAGCCAAGATCGGACTAGCGGGGGCACAGATACGCAGTATTTT.

The J gene is TRBJ1-3, the V gene TRBV14; D perhaps matches TRBD1 (6 bases). This CDR3 comprises 14 residues. V was cut by 4 bases and J by 3 bases, with 10 bases left in between. The germline V gene has CDR1 SGHDN and CDR2 FVKESK. The CDR3 sequence is CASSPHRDGNTIYF. In DNA form, the CDR3 reads TGTGCCAGCAGCCCCCACAGGGATGGAAACACCATATATTTT. Full variable domain (remainder filled in from reference TRBV14 and TRBJ1-3): EAGVTQFPSHSVIEKGQTVTLRCDPISGHDNLYWYRRVMGKEIKFLLHFVKESKQDESGMPNNRFLAERTGGTYSTLKVQPAELEDSGVYFCASSPHRDGNTIYFGEGSWLTVV.

This rearrangement joins TRBV6-1 to TRBJ2-1, with 9 bases identical to TRBD1. Trimming at V came to 3 bases and at J to 5 bases, leaving 5 bases not matched to a gene. The germline V gene has CDR1 MNHNS and CDR2 SASEGT. The CDR3 is made up of 15 amino acids. CDR3 loop: CASSDGTGTHNEQFF. The DNA of the CDR3 is TGTGCCAGCAGTGACGGGACAGGGACCCACAATGAGCAGTTCTTC.

The rearrangement links TRBV7-4 to TRBJ1-1; D might be TRBD1 (6 bases). This CDR3 region has 13 residues. V lost 6 bases and J lost 2, with 10 bases in between. Germline assignment: CDR1 SGHVT and CDR2 SQSDAQ. CDR3 DNA sequence: TGTGCCAGCAGTTTGGACAGTAACACTGAAGCTTTCTTT. Amino acid sequence: CASSLDSNTEAFF.

The V call is TRBV2, the J call TRBJ1-1; 10 bases map to TRBD1. The CDR3 extends over 15 amino acids. The V gene's germline CDR1 is SNHLY and CDR2 FYNNEI. With 3 bases clipped from V and 1 base from J, the junction kept 2 bases outside the gene matches. The CDR3 spells CASSDRDRGNTEAFF. The CDR3 region has the DNA TGTGCCAGCAGTGATAGGGACAGGGGGAACACTGAAGCTTTCTTT.

V and J are TRBV19 and TRBJ2-4, with 7 bases fitting TRBD1. This CDR3 contains 16 residues. The V segment lost 1 base and the J segment 1 base; nucleotides outside the gene matches: 4. Germline-derived CDR1 and CDR2 are LNHDA and SQIVND (reference sequence). CDR3 in amino acids: CASSIAGGMAKNIQYF. The CDR3 DNA is TGTGCCAGTAGTATAGCAGGGGGTATGGCCAAAAACATTCAGTACTTC.

CDR3 loop: CASSLDSEPGTIEQYF. CDR3 DNA: TGTGCCAGCAGCTTAGATTCGGAGCCGGGTACTATCGAGCAGTACTTC. The chain employs TRBV7-9 and TRBJ2-7, with unresolved D. V was cut by 1 base and J by 6 bases, with 19 bases left in between. The CDR3 runs 16 residues. CDR1 SEHNR and CDR2 FQNEAQ come from the germline V gene (reference sequence).

V gene TRBV6-1 combines with J gene TRBJ1-5, with D possibly being TRBD1 (5 bases). The CDR3 is made up of 16 amino acids. Germline V gives CDR1 MNHNS, CDR2 SASEGT. V dropped 4 bases and J dropped 4 bases, with 17 bases sitting between them. CDR3 protein: CASSVTCRQLNQPQHF. In nucleotides, the CDR3 is TGTGCCAGCAGTGTGACCTGCAGACAGTTAAATCAGCCCCAGCATTTT.

The chain joins TRBV28 to TRBJ1-1; D may be TRBD1 (5 bases). From germline, CDR1 is MDHEN and CDR2 SYDVKM. The CDR3 has 16 amino acids. Trimming cost V 4 bases and J 0 bases, with 15 bases left between them. In nucleotides, the CDR3 is TGTGCCAGCAGTTCCCTGCCAGGGAGGATGAACACTGAAGCTTTCTTT. As protein: CASSSLPGRMNTEAFF.

This chain connects TRBV18 to TRBJ1-1; D is possibly TRBD1 (6 bases). CDR1 and CDR2 (germline): KGHSH, LQKENI. V lost 6 bases and J lost 8, with 25 bases in between. The CDR3 totals 16 residues. The DNA for the CDR3 is TGTGCCAGCTCTACCGCAACGGGCAGGGGAGGGCCCGAAGCTTTCTTT. This sequence encodes CASSTATGRGGPEAFF.

This chain links TRBV7-9 with TRBJ2-1; D possibly corresponds to TRBD1 (5 bases). Between the trimmed V and J ends, which lost 6 bases and 7 bases, there was a span of 28 bases. CDR1 SEHNR and CDR2 FQNEAQ come from the germline V gene (reference sequence). CDR3 length: 18 residues. CDR3 DNA: TGTGCCAGCAGACCCCTCCGGCAAGGGGCTTTTAGGTTGAATGAGCAGTTCTTC. It translates to CASRPLRQGAFRLNEQFF.

The J gene is TRBJ2-7, the V gene TRBV5-6; a possible D gene is TRBD1 (5 bases). The germline CDR1 and CDR2 sequences are SGHDT and YYEEEE. The CDR3 has 13 residues. Trimming removed 4 bases at V and 6 bases at J, with 14 bases between. The CDR3 is CASSHLRGGEQYF. The CDR3 coding sequence is TGTGCCAGCAGCCACTTAAGGGGTGGCGAGCAGTACTTC.

The V call is TRBV13, the J call TRBJ1-4; D gene ambiguous. The V and J ends lost 5 bases and 5 bases respectively, with 18 bases between them. The CDR3 runs to 16 residues. CDR1 and CDR2 from the germline V gene are PRHDT and FYEKMQ (reference sequence). CDR3 sequence (DNA): TGTGCCAGCAGCACCGGGCGGGCGGGATGGAATGAAAAACTGTTTTTT. It specifies CASSTGRAGWNEKLFF.

CDR3 bases: TGTGCCAGCAGCGTGGACCCGGGGGAGACCCAGTACTTC. It is translated as CASSVDPGETQYF. The gene calls are TRBV9 and TRBJ2-5, with D perhaps TRBD2 (5 bases). The V end was cut by 2 bases, the J end by 5 bases, with 10 bases between. CDR3 length equals 13 residues. CDR1 and CDR2 (germline): SGDLS, YYNGEE.

The chain employs TRBV20-1 and TRBJ1-3; D unresolved. V shed 8 bases and J shed 6 bases, with 11 bases lying between them. CDR3 length equals 11 residues. Germline V gene data show CDR1 as DFQATT and CDR2 as SNEGSKA (reference sequence). The CDR3 bases are TGCAGTTTAAAGGAGGAAAACACCATATATTTT. Encoded protein: CSLKEENTIYF.

The rearrangement joins TRBV6-5 to TRBJ2-7; tentative D call: TRBD1 (6 bases). Germline CDR1 is MNHEY and CDR2 is SVGAGI. V lost 6 bases and J lost 4, with 16 bases in between. The length of the CDR3 is 14 residues. CDR3 sequence reads: CASRRTRGGYEQYF. Written as DNA, the CDR3 is TGTGCCAGCAGAAGAACCCGAGGGGGTTACGAGCAGTACTTC.

The rearrangement uses TRBV2 and TRBJ2-7; the match to TRBD1 covers 10 bases. The CDR3 extends over 16 amino acids. Germline V gene data show CDR1 as SNHLY and CDR2 as FYNNEI. Trimming cost V 6 bases and J 5 bases; bases outside gene matches: 13. Written as DNA, the CDR3 is TGTGCCAGCAGCAGAATTCCGGGACAGGGGTCCCACGAGCAGTACTTC. It codes for CASSRIPGQGSHEQYF.

In the case of this clone: In the same sample, other DNA sequences code for this CDR3. V is TRBV27 and J is TRBJ2-7; 8 nucleotides align to TRBD2. The CDR3 is 14 residues long. Germline CDR1 is MNHEY and CDR2 is SMNVEV (reference sequence). Trimming at V came to 8 bases and at J to 1 base, leaving 7 bases not matched to a gene. The DNA for the CDR3 is TGTGCCAGCCGGGCAGCGGGGGTATCCTACGAGCAGTACTTC. Protein sequence: CASRAAGVSYEQYF.